These T cell receptor beta chains were read from a single sample in a study of blood T cell repertoires in COVID-19. Measured with immunoSEQ multiplex PCR; TCRdb has only the in-frame clones, and not every one. In the table there are some 40,000 clones, 75% to 90% of which are singletons. Sequencing was performed on peripheral blood. The origin of the receptors is a human donor in a cohort sampled during active COVID-19. Both conserved end residues are part of each CDR3. A D gene is named only where the DNA matches it firmly. Size tells how often a clone was seen (once, few, many) or the class of an expanded clone, and some rows leave it out.

V gene	clone size	J gene	D gene	CDR3 DNA	CDR3 protein
TRBV5-1	-	TRBJ2-2	TRBD1	TGCGCCAGCAGTTCCAGGACAGGACTCACCGGGGAGCTGTTTTTT	CASSSRTGLTGELFF
TRBV19	-	TRBJ1-6	-	TGTGCCAGTAGTATCAGCGGGGCTAAAAATTCACCCCTCCACTTT	CASSISGAKNSPLHF
TRBV14	-	TRBJ1-2	-	TGTGCCAGCAGCGGGCAGGGGAGGGCCTATGGCTACACCTTC	CASSGQGRAYGYTF
TRBV2	-	TRBJ2-2	TRBD1	TGTGCCAGCAGTGGGGACAGCCGGAACACCGGGGAGCTGTTTTTT	CASSGDSRNTGELFF
TRBV19	once	TRBJ2-3	-	TGTGCCAGTAGTATAGTTGCAAGCGCAGATACGCAGTATTTT	CASSIVASADTQYF
TRBV5-1	-	TRBJ1-2	TRBD1	TGCGCCAGCAGCGAACAGGGGGCGAGAGGCTACACCTTC	CASSEQGARGYTF
TRBV5-1	-	TRBJ2-5	TRBD2	TGCGCCAGCAGCTTAACGGGACTAGCGGGAGGGCCGAAACAAGAGACCCAGTACTTC	CASSLTGLAGGPKQETQYF
TRBV7-8	-	TRBJ2-3	-	TGTGCCAGCAGCCTTCTCGGTACGCAGTATTTT	CASSLLGTQYF
TRBV28	-	TRBJ2-5	-	TGTGCCAGCAGTAGACTAGAAGGGATCCAGTACTTC	CASSRLEGIQYF
TRBV2	-	TRBJ2-7	-	TGTGCCAGCAGATTGACAGCCCCCTACGAGCAGTACTTC	CASRLTAPYEQYF
TRBV7-2	-	TRBJ2-7	TRBD1	TGTGCCAGCAGCCCCTCCGGGACAGGAAAGAACGAGCAGTACTTC	CASSPSGTGKNEQYF
TRBV11-3	few	TRBJ1-2	TRBD1	TGTGCCAGCAGCTTAGATCGAGTGACAGGGAATGGCTACACCTTC	CASSLDRVTGNGYTF
TRBV6-6	-	TRBJ1-1	-	TGTGCCAGCAGTCACGGGGGGGGGAACACTGAAGCTTTCTTT	CASSHGGGNTEAFF
TRBV11-1	-	TRBJ2-5	-	TGTGCCAGCAGCTTAGGTGGCAGCCAAGAGACCCAGTACTTC	CASSLGGSQETQYF